This section outlines one TCR beta chain sequence together with its context. In this sample, this clonotype turned up a few times. Its antigen is still unknown. The sample holds no much larger clone one base away, and base qualities are not on file. The library was generated by RT-PCR. The instrument given in TCRdb is Illumina HiSeq 2500. TCRdb reprocessing: public reads trimmed at Q25 with fastp, clones called with MiXCR, in-frame beta chains kept. Identical CDR3 protein sequences are pooled into one entry, listed with their most common genes and DNA. In this sample the table shows about half a million distinct CDR3 sequences, roughly 9.7% of which occur a single time. More than 10% of the sample belongs to the ten largest clones. The record originates from a study of response to subunit inactivated influenza vaccine (dated by TCRdb to the late 2010s). At the level of the whole study: Deep quantitative profiling of the T cell receptor repertoire was used in the study to follow responses to a trivalent subunit inactivated influenza vaccine.

The time point label, read with the paper, signifies: more than 35 days after influenza vaccine administration. What the research found in general, with its limitations: The authors suggested that each seasonal influenza vaccination may recruit only a limited number of new T cells.

From the cysteine up to the phenylalanine, the CDR3 has a length of 13 residues. Kept here is only the CDR3 DNA, which spans 39 bases and is read in frame from base 1. CDR1 and CDR2 are drawn from the germline V gene: SGHRS, YFSETQ. Trimming leaves V shorter by 0 bases and J shorter by 6 bases, with the junction holding 3 bases beyond the gene matches. The chain is encoded by TRBV5-1 joined to TRBJ2-7; the central 7 bases match TRBD1. The source is a man aged 45-60 years who received an inactivated influenza vaccine. Donor details come from another sample of the same person, matched by shared clones. Sample: PBMCs from blood, taken 35 to 45 days after vaccination. The DNA sequence reads TGCGCCAGCAGCTTGGAAACAGGGGTCGAGCAGTACTTC. This yields the protein CASSLETGVEQYF.